Below are 8 T cell receptor beta chains sequenced from a single sample in a study of blood T cell repertoires in COVID-19 (dated by TCRdb to between 2020 and 2021). The library was built by means of the immunoSEQ multiplex PCR assay. TCRdb re-hosts the immuneACCESS table, in-frame sequences only. Its copies lack some clones; in the studies checked, an unresolved V gene accounts for under half of them, and the cause for the rest is not known. The sample table contains around 190,000 clones; only one count was recorded for around four fifths of them. 7.5% to 10% of the sample goes to the ten largest clones. The sample taken for sequencing was PBMCs or T cells enriched from blood (not recorded which). These receptors all stem from a man in his forties or fifties who had recovered from COVID-19.

This chain uses TRBV5-1 with TRBJ2-1; 12 nucleotides align to TRBD2. Germline V gives CDR1 SGHRS, CDR2 YFSETQ. CDR3 length: 15 amino acids. The V segment lost 8 bases and the J segment 6 bases; nucleotides outside the gene matches: 9. The DNA of the CDR3 is TGCGCCAGTGCTTACCTAGCGGGAGGGTTCAATGAGCAGTTCTTC. Translating gives CASAYLAGGFNEQFF.

The chain uses TRBV30 and TRBJ2-1; D remains unclear. V was cut by 4 bases and J by 0 bases, with 7 bases left in between. Per germline, CDR1 GTSNPN and CDR2 SVGIG (reference sequence). This CDR3 contains 13 residues. CDR3 loop: CAWMQNSYNEQFF. The CDR3 nucleotides read TGTGCCTGGATGCAGAACTCCTACAATGAGCAGTTCTTC. The whole variable domain, remainder taken from reference TRBV30 and TRBJ2-1, is SQTIHQWPATLVQPVGSPLSLECTVEGTSNPNLYWYRQAAGRGLQLLFYSVGIGQISSEVPQNLSASRPQDRQFILSSKKLLLSDSGFYLCAWMQNSYNEQFFGPGTRLTVL.

The CDR3 region has the DNA TGTGCCTCTAACCTAGCGGGAATATACAATGAGCAGTTCTTC. It specifies CASNLAGIYNEQFF. The chain combines TRBV15 with TRBJ2-1; 9 nucleotides match TRBD2. J gave up 4 bases and V 11 bases, and 9 bases lay outside the gene matches. The CDR3 is 14 amino acids. The germline gives CDR1 LNHNV, CDR2 YYDKDF (reference sequence).

The chain combines TRBV9 with TRBJ1-3, with 7 bases fitting TRBD1. V trimming: 4 bases; J trimming: 4 bases; junction bases outside the gene matches: 11. CDR3 length equals 16 residues. The germline CDR1 and CDR2 sequences are SGDLS and YYNGEE. This chain's CDR3 is CASSLDEGARGNTIYF. In nucleotides, the CDR3 is TGTGCCAGCAGCCTCGACGAGGGGGCGCGGGGAAACACCATATATTTT.

V is TRBV29-1 and J is TRBJ2-5; 8 nucleotides match TRBD2. V dropped 7 bases and J dropped 8; count of bases not matched to a gene: 6. This CDR3 region has 11 residues. Per germline, CDR1 SQVTM and CDR2 ANQGSEA. CDR3 sequence: CSGQSGGTQYF. DNA of the CDR3: TGCAGCGGACAGAGCGGGGGCACCCAGTACTTC.

Turning to this clone: The identical CDR3 is also encoded by other nucleotide sequences in the sample. This chain links TRBV18 with TRBJ1-1; possibly TRBD1 for D (6 bases). Trimming took 6 bases from V and 5 from J, leaving 13 bases between them. Germline CDR1 and CDR2: KGHSH and LQKENI. The length of the CDR3 is 13 residues. The DNA for the CDR3 is TGTGCCAGCTCCCCGGGACAAAGAACTGAAGCTTTCTTT. It encodes CASSPGQRTEAFF.

The chain has TRBV5-1 and TRBJ1-2, with 8 bases matching TRBD1. Germline-derived CDR1 and CDR2 are SGHRS and YFSETQ. Unmatched junction bases numbered 3, after V lost 0 bases and J lost 2 bases. The CDR3 consists of 15 residues. The CDR3 spells CASSLAAGGNYGYTF. For the CDR3, the DNA is TGCGCCAGCAGCTTGGCGGCAGGGGGCAACTATGGCTACACCTTC. Full variable domain (outside the CDR3, taken from reference TRBV5-1 and TRBJ1-2): KAGVTQTPRYLIKTRGQQVTLSCSPISGHRSVSWYQQTPGQGLQFLFEYFSETQRNKGNFPGRFSGRQFSNSRSEMNVSTLELGDSALYLCASSLAAGGNYGYTFGSGTRLTVV.

J is TRBJ2-7 and V is TRBV5-1; a weak D match, TRBD2 (7 bases). The V and J ends lost 4 bases and 7 bases respectively, with 24 bases between them. The CDR3 consists of 16 residues. CDR1 SGHRS and CDR2 YFSETQ come from the germline V gene. The CDR3 DNA is TGCGCCAGCAGCCGGCAACAGGGAGGGTCGCGGGATGAGCAGTACTTC. Its protein product is CASSRQQGGSRDEQYF.